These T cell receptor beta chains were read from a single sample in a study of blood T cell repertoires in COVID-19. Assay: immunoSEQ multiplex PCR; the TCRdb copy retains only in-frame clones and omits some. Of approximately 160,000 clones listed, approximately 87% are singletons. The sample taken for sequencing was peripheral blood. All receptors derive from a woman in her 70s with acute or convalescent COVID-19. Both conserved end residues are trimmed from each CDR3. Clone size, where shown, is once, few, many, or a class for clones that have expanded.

ASSRRTGRSEAF,TRBV5-8,NA,TRBJ1-1
ASSDRVYEQY,TRBV28,NA,TRBJ2-7
ASQAGRGYT,TRBV2,once,TRBJ1-2
ASSQEADRGKFYGYT,TRBV4-1,NA,TRBJ1-2
ASSQDVWGTGRYEQY,TRBV3-1/TRBV3-2,NA,TRBJ2-7
ASRTETGNHSPLH,TRBV4-2,NA,TRBJ1-6
ASSHSAGPLRNTEAF,TRBV3-1/TRBV3-2,NA,TRBJ1-1
ASKRQGGYEQY,TRBV28,once,TRBJ2-7
SASGQGAD,TRBV20-1,few,TRBJ1-2
ASSPGGLQFANTEAF,TRBV19,once,TRBJ1-1
ASSVDTGTGVEQY,TRBV9,NA,TRBJ2-7
ASSQEDRGNQPQH,TRBV4-2,NA,TRBJ1-5
ASSLESHEQF,TRBV27,once,TRBJ2-1
ASSLGTAYEQY,TRBV7-7,NA,TRBJ2-7
ASSFLPGQGSAGYT,TRBV6-5,NA,TRBJ1-2
ASSLVGTGAGNTIY,TRBV28,NA,TRBJ1-3
ASSTTTGGGYEQY,TRBV18,NA,TRBJ2-7
ASSRTAGTGGIAF,TRBV7-2,NA,TRBJ1-1
ASREDSNSNQPQH,TRBV6-5,NA,TRBJ1-5
ASSFGRTNTEAF,TRBV7-2,NA,TRBJ1-1
ASSSLGATEAF,TRBV11-2,NA,TRBJ1-1
ASSYRLAGDTGELF,TRBV2,NA,TRBJ2-2
ASSAPDRVYGYT,TRBV19,NA,TRBJ1-2
ASSTRGLGANVLT,TRBV6-6,once,TRBJ2-6
ASSPSNYGYT,TRBV12-3/TRBV12-4,NA,TRBJ1-2
ASSPGQGKSNQPQH,TRBV18,NA,TRBJ1-5
ASSLRYYNEQF,TRBV5-6,NA,TRBJ2-1
ASSQTQGAFSPLH,TRBV6-5,NA,TRBJ1-6
ASSENRNNEQF,TRBV2,NA,TRBJ2-1
ATSRAGGSSLLSGNTIY,TRBV15,NA,TRBJ1-3
ASSQFTGSTEAF,TRBV16,NA,TRBJ1-1
ASSAYPGQGTEAF,TRBV9,NA,TRBJ1-1
ASSTRSGRGNTEAF,TRBV19,NA,TRBJ1-1
ASSASGQYSGNTIY,TRBV7-8,NA,TRBJ1-3
ASSYTGSYEQY,TRBV7-2,NA,TRBJ2-7
ASSTPRNTIY,TRBV12-3/TRBV12-4,NA,TRBJ1-3
ASSPNPYRVGTGELF,TRBV9,NA,TRBJ2-2
ASSFQVGNTEAF,TRBV6-2/TRBV6-3,NA,TRBJ1-1
ASSLVPAGEQF,TRBV11-3,NA,TRBJ2-1
ASSFRDRDSPLH,TRBV27,NA,TRBJ1-6
ASSAGGVSTDTQY,TRBV4-3,NA,TRBJ2-3
ASSLALAGGYEQF,TRBV5-1,NA,TRBJ2-1
ASSQEKGAVGKLF,TRBV4-3,NA,TRBJ1-4
ASWSGLNTEAF,TRBV5-1,NA,TRBJ1-1
ASSPRGQVNTGELF,TRBV7-3,NA,TRBJ2-2
ASSLGGRSPLH,TRBV12-3/TRBV12-4,NA,TRBJ1-6